The rows below give T cell receptor beta chains drawn from one sample of a study of neurological immune-mediated disorders. TCRdb called the 5' RACE reads again in MiXCR, with one record for every CDR3 protein. Here the sample spans some 21,000 distinct CDR3 sequences, roughly 14% being singletons. Sequencing input: PBMCs. Receptor source: a female donor with HTLV-1-associated myelopathy (HAM/TSP). The CDR3 runs from the conserved cysteine through the conserved F or W. The D gene is left open where the match is weak. The size of a clone is reported for some rows only, either as once, few or many, or as a class for expanded clones.

TRBV20-1,many,TRBD1,TRBJ2-7,TGCAGTGCTAGAGAACCCAGGGGGCTGGGGCAGTACTTC,CSAREPRGLGQYF
TRBV2,many,.,TRBJ2-7,TGTGCCAGCAGTGAACGGGGGCTCTACGAGCAGTACTTC,CASSERGLYEQYF
TRBV7-8,once,.,TRBJ1-2,TGTGCCAGCAGTTCGGGACGGTCCCCAGCTAACTATGGCTACACCTTC,CASSSGRSPANYGYTF
TRBV20-1,many,TRBD1,TRBJ2-1,TGCAGTGCTAGAGATCTTAGAGGACAGGGGGACCCCGGTGAGCAGTTCTTC,CSARDLRGQGDPGEQFF
TRBV4-3,many,.,TRBJ1-3,TGCGCCAGCAGCCAGAAACCACAGGGATCTGGAAACACCATATATTTT,CASSQKPQGSGNTIYF
TRBV7-9,.,.,TRBJ2-7,TGTGCCAGCAGCCCCGGAGGGGGCCCCTTTATACGGGATCCCTACGAGCACTATTTC,CASSPGGGPFIRDPYEHYF
TRBV29-1,many,.,TRBJ2-5,TGCAGCGTTTCCCCGGGGGAGACCCAGTACTTC,CSVSPGETQYF
TRBV29-1,many,.,TRBJ2-1,TGCAGCGTTGGACCGAGGTTTTTCGATGAGCAGTTCTTC,CSVGPRFFDEQFF
TRBV12-3/TRBV12-4,few,.,TRBJ2-1,TGTGCCAGCAGTTTTTTAATCCGGGATGAGCAGTTCTTC,CASSFLIRDEQFF
TRBV28,many,TRBD1,TRBJ2-7,TGTGCCAGCAGTATTAACAGGGGGGACCTTGGCGAGCAGTACTTC,CASSINRGDLGEQYF
TRBV27,many,TRBD2,TRBJ2-7,TGTGCCAGCACGCCTAGCGGGGCCCACGAGCAGTACTTC,CASTPSGAHEQYF
TRBV7-3,many,TRBD2,TRBJ2-2,TGTGCCAGCAGCTGGACTAGTGGTCCGACCGGGGAGCTGTTTTTT,CASSWTSGPTGELFF
TRBV6-1,.,.,TRBJ1-5,TGTGCCAGCAGTGAAGGGCTGGGGGGAACTCAGCCCCAGCATTTT,CASSEGLGGTQPQHF
TRBV4-3,medium-sized,TRBD1,TRBJ2-7,TGCGCCAGCAGCCAAGAAGGACAGGGCGGGGAGCAGTACTTC,CASSQEGQGGEQYF
TRBV7-9,many,TRBD2,TRBJ2-7,TGTGCCAGCAGCCATACCGGGACTAGCGCAACCCAGAGCTCCTACGAGCAGTACTTC,CASSHTGTSATQSSYEQYF
TRBV29-1,medium-sized,.,TRBJ2-3,TGCAGCGTGAGGACGCACACAGATACGCAGTATTTT,CSVRTHTDTQYF
TRBV5-1,many,.,TRBJ2-1,TGCGCCAGCAGCTGGCTACCAATATACAGGGACAAATATGAGCAGTTCTTC,CASSWLPIYRDKYEQFF
TRBV5-6,many,.,TRBJ2-7,TGTGCCAGCAGCCCCGGGCAGGGTCCCTACGAGCAGTACTTC,CASSPGQGPYEQYF
TRBV5-1,many,.,TRBJ1-1,TGCGCCAGCAGCTTTATTGAGGGGAGGAAGACTGAAGCTTTCTTT,CASSFIEGRKTEAFF
TRBV5-1,many,.,TRBJ1-2,TGCGCCAGCAGCTTGGCCAGAAACTATGGCTACACCTTC,CASSLARNYGYTF
TRBV10-3,many,TRBD2,TRBJ2-5,TGTGCCATCAGTGAGAGTGCGGGGGGGAACGAAGAGACCCAGTACTTC,CAISESAGGNEETQYF
TRBV7-6,many,.,TRBJ1-3,TGTGCCAGCAGAGGGCAATTCGGAAACACCATATATTTT,CASRGQFGNTIYF
TRBV4-3,medium-sized,TRBD1,TRBJ2-1,TGCGCCAGCAGCCAAGATGGGGGACAGGGTGAGCAGTTCTTC,CASSQDGGQGEQFF
TRBV19,many,TRBD1,TRBJ2-5,TGTGCCAGTAGTATCAGGGGGCAAGAGACCCAGTACTTC,CASSIRGQETQYF
TRBV7-6,many,.,TRBJ2-1,TGTGCCAGCAGCTTAGACGCCCGGGCCTACAATGAGCAGTTCTTC,CASSLDARAYNEQFF
TRBV7-9,many,.,TRBJ2-5,TGTGCCAGCAGCTTAGGATTAGACACCTTCCAAGAGACCCAGTACTTC,CASSLGLDTFQETQYF
TRBV5-1,many,.,TRBJ1-1,TGCGCCAGCAGGTTGAACACTGAAGCTTTCTTT,CASRLNTEAFF
TRBV10-3,many,.,TRBJ2-7,TGTGCCATCAGCGCTCGGCACTACAGATACGAGCAGTACTTC,CAISARHYRYEQYF
TRBV5-1,many,.,TRBJ2-7,TGCGCCAGCAGCTTGGGTCCTAGCGAGGGTTACGAGCAGTACTTC,CASSLGPSEGYEQYF
TRBV12-3/TRBV12-4,many,TRBD1,TRBJ2-1,TGTGCCAGCAGCTCCGGGACAGGGACCTACAATGAGCAGTTCTTC,CASSSGTGTYNEQFF
TRBV4-1,medium-sized,TRBD1,TRBJ2-7,TGCGCCAGCAGCCAGGAACAGGGGGCGGGGGAGCAGTACTTC,CASSQEQGAGEQYF
TRBV30,.,.,TRBJ1-2,TGTGCCTGGACGGTATACGGAGGCTACACCTTC,CAWTVYGGYTF
TRBV29-1,.,.,TRBJ2-2,TGCAGCGTTGGGGCGGGGATAGGCGGGGAGCTGTTTTTT,CSVGAGIGGELFF
TRBV6-5,many,.,TRBJ2-7,TGTGCCAGCAGTTACTCAGGGTGGCCACAGTACGAGCAGTACTTC,CASSYSGWPQYEQYF
TRBV5-1,many,.,TRBJ2-7,TGCGCCAGCAGCTTGACCCCGACCCAGGGCTACGAGCAGTACTTC,CASSLTPTQGYEQYF
TRBV5-1,many,TRBD1,TRBJ1-1,TGCGCCAGCAGCTACCGAGGGACAGGGCCCACTGAAGCTTTCTTT,CASSYRGTGPTEAFF
TRBV20-1,.,TRBD2,TRBJ2-1,TGCAGTGCTAGACGGCCTAGCGGGGGGGACTACAATGAGCAGTTCTTC,CSARRPSGGDYNEQFF
TRBV7-2,many,TRBD2,TRBJ2-1,TGTGCCAGCAGCTTAGGGTACGGGGGGGCCGGTCTGTTCTTC,CASSLGYGGAGLFF
TRBV10-3,medium-sized,TRBD1,TRBJ1-2,TGTGCCATCAGTGAGTCGACAGGGCCCTATGGCTACACCTTC,CAISESTGPYGYTF
TRBV20-1,many,TRBD2,TRBJ2-1,TGCAGTGCTCTACATGGACTAGCGGGAGGATTTAATGAGCAGTTCTTC,CSALHGLAGGFNEQFF
TRBV2,many,TRBD2,TRBJ2-3,TGTGCCAGCAGGTCCGGGACTAGCGTAGATACGCAGTATTTT,CASRSGTSVDTQYF
TRBV5-1,many,.,TRBJ1-1,TGCGCCAGCAGCTTGGGCGGGGGGCTAGAGAACACTGAAGCTTTCTTT,CASSLGGGLENTEAFF
TRBV7-9,many,.,TRBJ2-7,TGTGCCAGCAGCTTATGGGAGTCCTTCAGCCCGGCCGAGCAGTACTTC,CASSLWESFSPAEQYF
TRBV5-1,many,.,TRBJ2-5,TGCGCCAGCAGCTTGACAGGGAGGGGTGAGACCCAGTACTTC,CASSLTGRGETQYF
TRBV20-1,many,TRBD2,TRBJ2-1,TGCAGTGCTAGGGGGACCGGGAGGTACTCCTACAATGAGCAGTTCTTC,CSARGTGRYSYNEQFF